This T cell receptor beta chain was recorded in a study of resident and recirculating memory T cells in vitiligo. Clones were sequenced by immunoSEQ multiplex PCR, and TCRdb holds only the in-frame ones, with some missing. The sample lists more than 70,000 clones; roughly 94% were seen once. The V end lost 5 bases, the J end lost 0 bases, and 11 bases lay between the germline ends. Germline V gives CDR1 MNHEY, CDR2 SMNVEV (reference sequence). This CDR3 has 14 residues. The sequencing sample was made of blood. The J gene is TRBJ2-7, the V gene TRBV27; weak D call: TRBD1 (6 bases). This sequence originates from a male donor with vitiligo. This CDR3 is CASSPQGPSYEQYF. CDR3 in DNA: TGTGCCAGCAGTCCACAGGGTCCCTCCTACGAGCAGTACTTC.